A selection of T cell receptor beta chains follows, all from one sample in a study of blood T cells in healthy people across ages. TCRdb reprocessed the 5' RACE reads with MiXCR, giving one entry per CDR3 protein. The sample consists of approximately 1.5 million distinct CDR3 sequences, roughly 32% of them appearing once. Sequenced material: blood. Every receptor here comes from a woman younger than 45 in good health. CDR3s include the opening cysteine and the closing phenylalanine or tryptophan. A D gene is named only where the DNA matches it firmly. Only some rows state a clone size, as once, few, many or a class for expanded clones.

TRBV20-1	NA	TRBD2	TRBJ2-1	CSARDGGGGASEQFF	TGCAGTGCTAGAGATGGGGGCGGGGGGGCCTCTGAGCAGTTCTTC
TRBV6-1	few	NA	TRBJ2-5	CASSAERWGAQYF	TGTGCCAGCAGTGCCGAGCGGTGGGGGGCCCAGTACTTC
TRBV20-1	few	TRBD2	TRBJ2-3	CSARDVAGGSDTQYF	TGCAGTGCTAGAGATGTAGCGGGGGGCTCAGATACGCAGTATTTT
TRBV2	NA	TRBD1	TRBJ1-2	CASRGQGLYYGYTF	TGTGCCAGCAGAGGACAGGGGTTGTACTATGGCTACACCTTC
TRBV5-1	NA	NA	TRBJ1-6	CASSLDGATNSPLHF	TGCGCCAGCAGCTTGGATGGGGCGACTAATTCACCCCTCCACTTT
TRBV6-1	few	TRBD1	TRBJ1-2	CASSELGGGAVYTF	TGTGCCAGCAGTGAACTGGGAGGGGGCGCGGTCTACACCTTC
TRBV25-1	NA	NA	TRBJ2-5	CASSDPGTRYQETQYF	TGTGCCAGCAGTGATCCCGGGACAAGATATCAAGAGACCCAGTACTTC
TRBV4-2	few	NA	TRBJ1-4	CASSMTGFNEKLFF	TGTGCCAGCAGCATGACAGGATTTAATGAAAAACTGTTTTTT
TRBV6-2/TRBV6-3	NA	TRBD2	TRBJ2-1	CASSLGLARSDEQFF	TGTGCCAGCAGCCTAGGACTAGCGAGGAGCGATGAGCAGTTCTTC
TRBV4-1	few	TRBD1	TRBJ1-6	CASSQDGTGRGDNSPLHF	TGCGCCAGCAGCCAAGACGGGACAGGGAGAGGGGATAATTCACCCCTCCACTTT
TRBV3-1	NA	TRBD2	TRBJ2-3	CASSQSGTRFVSDTQYF	TGTGCCAGCAGCCAATCCGGGACTAGATTCGTCTCAGATACGCAGTATTTT
TRBV7-2	NA	TRBD2	TRBJ2-3	CAGSRLAGVPYFTDTQYF	TGTGCCGGCAGCAGACTAGCGGGGGTTCCATATTTCACAGATACGCAGTATTTT
TRBV6-1	NA	NA	TRBJ1-5	CASREYSNQPQHF	TGTGCCAGCAGGGAATATAGCAATCAGCCCCAGCATTTT
TRBV27	few	NA	TRBJ1-4	CASSPGAQLDEKLFF	TGTGCCAGCAGTCCCGGGGCCCAACTGGATGAAAAACTGTTTTTT
TRBV10-3	NA	NA	TRBJ1-2	CAISDYGGLEGYTF	TGTGCCATCAGTGATTACGGGGGGCTAGAGGGCTACACCTTC
TRBV2	NA	TRBD1	TRBJ2-7	CAGARDRGLYEQYF	TGTGCCGGCGCCCGGGACAGGGGGCTGTACGAGCAGTACTTC
TRBV5-1	NA	TRBD2	TRBJ2-7	CASSLTGGSAEQYF	TGCGCCAGCAGCTTGACGGGAGGGTCTGCCGAGCAGTACTTC
TRBV29-1	many	TRBD2	TRBJ2-7	CSVEGTSGKYF	TGCAGCGTTGAAGGGACTAGCGGGAAGTACTTC
TRBV7-9	once	TRBD1	TRBJ1-1	CASSGGQGLNTGAFF	TGTGCCAGCAGCGGCGGACAGGGATTGAACACTGGAGCTTTCTTT
TRBV28	NA	TRBD1	TRBJ2-3	CASSLWAADRPTDTQYF	TGTGCCAGCAGTTTATGGGCGGCGGACAGGCCCACAGATACGCAGTATTTT
TRBV6-1	few	NA	TRBJ1-2	CASGSGNYGYTF	TGTGCCTCGGGGTCTGGGAACTATGGCTACACCTTC
TRBV2	once	TRBD2	TRBJ2-7	CASLLTSGGASEQYF	TGTGCCAGCCTGCTGACTAGCGGGGGGGCAAGCGAGCAGTACTTC
TRBV7-9	many	TRBD2	TRBJ2-5	CASSLAGAGETQYF	TGTGCCAGCAGCTTAGCGGGAGCGGGGGAGACCCAGTACTTC
TRBV11-2	few	TRBD2	TRBJ2-1	CASSSSGAGGYNEQFF	TGTGCCAGCAGCTCGTCTGGAGCGGGAGGGTACAATGAGCAGTTCTTC
TRBV25-1	few	NA	TRBJ2-5	CASSEGRFDQETQYF	TGTGCCAGCAGTGAGGGCCGGTTCGACCAAGAGACCCAGTACTTC
TRBV5-4	NA	NA	TRBJ2-7	CASSLVPGTPFSEQYF	TGTGCCAGCAGCTTGGTTCCCGGGACACCATTTTCCGAGCAGTACTTC
TRBV10-3	NA	TRBD2	TRBJ2-1	CAIGGTSGKVEQFF	TGTGCCATCGGGGGGACTAGCGGGAAGGTTGAGCAGTTCTTC
TRBV10-2	NA	TRBD2	TRBJ2-3	CASSERREGRYTQYF	TGCGCCAGCAGTGAGAGACGGGAGGGCCGCTATACGCAGTATTTT
TRBV27	NA	NA	TRBJ1-2	CASSPIGGQVDGYTF	TGTGCCAGCAGCCCCATTGGGGGGCAGGTCGATGGCTACACCTTC
TRBV24-1	NA	NA	TRBJ2-5	CATEDRSKIGTQYF	TGTGCCACGGAGGACAGATCTAAGATAGGGACCCAGTACTTC
TRBV11-2	many	NA	TRBJ2-7	CASSLDPGPIYEQYF	TGTGCCAGCAGCTTAGATCCAGGGCCCATCTACGAGCAGTACTTC
TRBV13	NA	NA	TRBJ2-3	CASSTPPTDTQYF	TGTGCCAGCAGCACCCCACCCACAGATACGCAGTATTTT
TRBV20-1	few	NA	TRBJ2-1	CSAPQWGNEQFF	TGCAGTGCTCCCCAGTGGGGGAATGAGCAGTTCTTC